The text below deals with one T cell receptor (beta chain). Original analysis: Scientists estimated how many nucleated cells there were by amplifying reference gene primers. Sequencing used immunoSEQ multiplex PCR; TCRdb keeps in-frame clones, though not all of them. V and J calls and clone size are given by that table; D and trimming were obtained from the DNA. The data hold 150,000 to 200,000 clones, with 82% observed a single time. The sample originates from a study of blood T cell repertoires in COVID-19. For the study at large: The study drew acute and convalescent COVID-19 samples from the United States, Italy and Spain. From T cells, B-cell-depleted T cells, or PBMCs came the material, which was cDNA or gDNA.

The germline V gene encodes CDR1 MNHEY and CDR2 SVGAGI. The CDR3 consists of 14 residues. V was shortened by 0 bases and J by 2 bases, with 7 bases between the two germline ends. The sample taken for sequencing was peripheral blood. This TCR came from a human donor with acute or convalescent COVID-19. The donor label of this sample is uncertain. The chain joins TRBV6-5 to TRBJ1-2, with a weak D call TRBD1 (5 bases). The CDR3 is CASSYSQGNYGYTF. The CDR3 nucleotides read TGTGCCAGCAGTTACTCGCAGGGCAACTATGGCTACACCTTC.